The 12 T cell receptor beta chains in this list originate from one sample, sequenced in a study of blood T cell repertoires in COVID-19. The method was immunoSEQ multiplex PCR; TCRdb's version includes in-frame clones alone and lacks a portion of them. Of about 180,000 clones listed, 85% were seen once; the top ten hold over 5%. The material sequenced was peripheral blood. The source of these receptors is a woman in her fifties or sixties with COVID-19, enrolled during active disease.

V gene TRBV6-5 combines with J gene TRBJ2-1; 7 bases line up with TRBD2. V was pared by 6 bases and J by 11 bases, with 10 bases of the junction left unmatched. CDR3 length: 13 amino acids. The germline gives CDR1 MNHEY, CDR2 SVGAGI. CDR3 in amino acids: CASRLTSALKQFF. CDR3 in DNA: TGTGCCAGCAGATTAACTAGCGCGTTGAAGCAGTTCTTC.

The chain recombines TRBV14 with TRBJ2-1; the match to TRBD1 covers 8 bases. Per the germline V gene, CDR1 is SGHDN and CDR2 is FVKESK. With V trimmed by 4 bases and J by 0 bases, 5 bases remained unmatched. The CDR3 has 16 residues. The CDR3 region is CASSRDTGGSYNEQFF. The CDR3 DNA sequence: TGTGCCAGCAGCCGCGACACAGGGGGCTCCTACAATGAGCAGTTCTTC. Full variable domain (missing parts from reference TRBV14 and TRBJ2-1): EAGVTQFPSHSVIEKGQTVTLRCDPISGHDNLYWYRRVMGKEIKFLLHFVKESKQDESGMPNNRFLAERTGGTYSTLKVQPAELEDSGVYFCASSRDTGGSYNEQFFGPGTRLTVL.

On this clone: Other DNA sequences in this specimen translate into the identical CDR3. The CDR3 loop reads CASSLGQNNEQFF. CDR3 DNA sequence: TGTGCCAGCAGCCTCGGACAAAACAATGAGCAGTTCTTC. The rearrangement links TRBV11-2 to TRBJ2-1; TRBD1 might be the D (5 bases). Germline-derived CDR1 and CDR2 are SGHAT and FQNNGV. The CDR3 runs to 13 residues. V was pared by 5 bases and J by 5 bases, with 10 bases between.

This chain uses TRBV4-2 with TRBJ2-3; tentative D call: TRBD2 (6 bases). Germline assignment: CDR1 LGHNA and CDR2 YNFKEQ. This CDR3 spans 14 amino acids. Between the trimmed V and J ends, which lost 0 bases and 9 bases, there was a span of 13 bases. DNA of the CDR3: TGTGCCAGCAGCCAAGATGGGCGGAGGGACACGCAGTATTTT. Encoded protein: CASSQDGRRDTQYF.

The chain combines TRBV2 with TRBJ2-1; TRBD1 agrees at 11 bases. The germline V gene has CDR1 SNHLY and CDR2 FYNNEI. The CDR3 runs to 13 residues. V shed 7 bases and J 10 bases; nucleotides not matched to a gene: 6. The CDR3 sequence: CASKGQGVLEQFF. CDR3 bases: TGTGCCAGCAAGGGACAGGGGGTCTTGGAGCAGTTCTTC.

There are a few counts of this clone. The V call is TRBV9, the J call TRBJ2-7, with 7 bases matching TRBD1. This CDR3 is built from 16 residues. V was clipped by 2 bases and J by 1 base; unmatched bases: 9. Germline-derived CDR1 and CDR2 are SGDLS and YYNGEE. The CDR3 loop is CASSVAGTASSYEQYF. In DNA, the CDR3 is TGTGCCAGCAGCGTTGCCGGGACAGCCTCTTCCTACGAGCAGTACTTC.

This clone appeared a single time. The chain is built from TRBV7-6 and TRBJ2-6; no reliable D call. This CDR3 region has 14 residues. V was trimmed by 10 bases and J by 0 bases, leaving 10 bases between them. The germline gives CDR1 SGHVS, CDR2 FNYEAQ. CDR3 region: CAIGSPSGANVLTF. CDR3 nucleotide sequence: TGTGCCATCGGTAGTCCCTCTGGGGCCAACGTCCTGACTTTC. Complete variable domain (other parts from reference TRBV7-6 and TRBJ2-6): GAGVSQSPRYKVTKRGQDVALRCDPISGHVSLYWYRQALGQGPEFLTYFNYEAQQDKSGLPNDRFSAERPEGSISTLTIQRTEQRDSAMYRCAIGSPSGANVLTFGAGSRLTVL.

The chain links TRBV4-2 to TRBJ1-1; possible D gene TRBD1, 5 bases. Trimming stripped 0 bases from V and 4 bases from J, with 12 bases between. Per the germline V gene, CDR1 is LGHNA and CDR2 is YNFKEQ. This CDR3 comprises 15 residues. The CDR3 DNA reads TGTGCCAGCAGCCAAGAGGAGGGGTCAGTCACTGAAGCTTTCTTT. This codes for CASSQEEGSVTEAFF.

The J gene is TRBJ1-4, the V gene TRBV5-4, with 7 bases fitting TRBD1. The V gene end was trimmed by 4 bases and the J gene end by 7 bases; junction bases not matched to a gene: 7. CDR3 size: 14 residues. The V gene's germline CDR1 is SGHNT and CDR2 YYREEE (reference sequence). DNA for the CDR3: TGTGCCAGCAGCCGGAGAGGGGACAGTGAAAAACTGTTTTTT. Translated, it gives CASSRRGDSEKLFF.

The genes are TRBV15 and TRBJ1-5; D might be TRBD1 (5 bases). V dropped 0 bases and J dropped 3 bases, with 12 bases sitting between them. CDR3 length equals 16 residues. Germline-derived CDR1 and CDR2 are LNHNV and YYDKDF (reference sequence). As DNA, the CDR3 is TGTGCCACCAGCAGAGATAAGGGGTTCTCCAATCAGCCCCAGCATTTT. Amino acid sequence: CATSRDKGFSNQPQHF. Using reference TRBV15 and TRBJ1-5 for the parts outside the CDR3, the full variable domain is DAMVIQNPRYQVTQFGKPVTLSCSQTLNHNVMYWYQQKSSQAPKLLFHYYDKDFNNEADTPDNFQSRRPNTSFCFLDIRSPGLGDTAMYLCATSRDKGFSNQPQHFGDGTRLSIL.

This clone was observed once. The CDR3 coding sequence is TGTGCCAGCAGCCAAACACTAGCGGGGGGGCCTAACCAAGAGACCCAGTACTTC. The encoded protein is CASSQTLAGGPNQETQYF. The rearrangement links TRBV4-2 to TRBJ2-5, with 13 bases fitting TRBD2. The CDR3 is 18 amino acids. The ends lost 2 bases at V and 0 bases at J; junction bases unmatched: 6. CDR1 and CDR2 from the germline V gene are LGHNA and YNFKEQ.

The V gene is TRBV2, the J gene TRBJ2-5; tentatively, D is TRBD1 (6 bases). The CDR3 spans 13 residues. Germline CDR1 and CDR2: SNHLY and FYNNEI. V lost 6 bases, J lost 4 bases, and 12 bases lay in between. The CDR3 nucleotides read TGTGCCAGCAGACCCACAGGGTCAGAGACCCAGTACTTC. It translates to CASRPTGSETQYF.